These 5 T cell receptor beta chains came from one sample sequenced in a study of OX40 agonist ivuxolimab in advanced cancers. Generated by immunoSEQ multiplex PCR, the TCRdb table keeps only in-frame clones and is missing some. The sample yields just over 15,000 clones, around 62% seen once. This specimen was CD4+ or CD8+ T cells sorted from blood, taken in a trial of the OX40 agonist ivuxolimab. The source is an adult with an advanced solid tumor such as melanoma, head and neck, liver or kidney cancer.

The chain employs TRBV5-4 and TRBJ2-7, with D unresolved. Germline V gene data show CDR1 as SGHNT and CDR2 as YYREEE (reference sequence). The CDR3 length is 12 residues. V was shortened by 2 bases and J by 5 bases, with 8 bases between the two germline ends. CDR3 region: CASSLVKDEQYF. CDR3 DNA sequence: TGTGCCAGCAGCTTAGTAAAGGACGAGCAGTACTTC.

About this clone itself: One end of the junction fails to match germline, which may point to a read error. This sequence joins TRBV5-4 and TRBJ1-2; tentative D call: TRBD1 (5 bases). The germline V gene has CDR1 SGHNT and CDR2 YYREEE (reference sequence). The length of the CDR3 is 16 residues. CDR3 DNA sequence: TGCGCCAGCAGCCCTCGGGACCCACCGGTTAACTATGGCTACACCTTC. As protein: CASSPRDPPVNYGYTF.

Relative to its sample, this clone is medium-sized. The V and J genes are TRBV6-5 and TRBJ2-7; 7 nucleotides match TRBD1. The ends lost 5 bases at V and 3 bases at J; junction bases unmatched: 7. Germline-derived CDR1 and CDR2 are MNHEY and SVGAGI. The CDR3 covers 14 residues. CDR3 bases: TGTGCCAGCAGTACCGCCGGGACAGTCTACGAGCAGTACTTC. This codes for CASSTAGTVYEQYF.

This sequence joins TRBV4-3 and TRBJ2-7, with D unclear. V was pared by 1 base and J by 4 bases, with 8 bases between. The CDR3 loop spans 13 amino acids. CDR1 and CDR2 (germline): LGHNA, YSLEER. The chain's CDR3 is CASSQGVGYEQYF. The CDR3 DNA sequence: TGCGCCAGCAGCCAAGGTGTAGGTTACGAGCAGTACTTC.

The V gene is TRBV21-1, the J gene TRBJ1-4. TRBV21-1 is flagged as a pseudogene. This CDR3 spans 16 amino acids. CDR3 region: CASSARGETVNEKLFF. CDR3 in DNA: TGTGCCAGCAGCGCCCGAGGGGAGACGGTAAATGAAAAACTGTTTTTT.